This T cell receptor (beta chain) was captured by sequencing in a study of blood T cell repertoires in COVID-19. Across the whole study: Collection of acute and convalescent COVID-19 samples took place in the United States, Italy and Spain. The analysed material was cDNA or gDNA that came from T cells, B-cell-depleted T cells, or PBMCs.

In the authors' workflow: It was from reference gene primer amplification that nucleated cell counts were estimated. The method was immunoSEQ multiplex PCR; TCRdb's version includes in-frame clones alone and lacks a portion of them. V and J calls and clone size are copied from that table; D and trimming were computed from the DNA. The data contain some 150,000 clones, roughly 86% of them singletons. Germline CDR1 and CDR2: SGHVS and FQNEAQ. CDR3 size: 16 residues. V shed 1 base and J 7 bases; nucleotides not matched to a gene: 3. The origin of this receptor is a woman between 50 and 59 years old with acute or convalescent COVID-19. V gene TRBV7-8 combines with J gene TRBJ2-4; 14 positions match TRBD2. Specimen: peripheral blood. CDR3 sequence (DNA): TGTGCCAGCAGCTTAGGACTAGCGGGGGGGCGTAACATTCAGTACTTC. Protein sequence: CASSLGLAGGRNIQYF.